Presented here are 10 T cell receptor beta chains from one specimen sequenced in a study of OX40 agonist ivuxolimab in advanced cancers. Assay used: immunoSEQ multiplex PCR; TCRdb lists only in-frame clones, some missing. Found here are around 80,000 clones, about nine tenths of them singletons; the top ten hold around 0.19%. This sample comprised CD4+ or CD8+ T cells sorted from blood, obtained in a trial of the OX40 agonist ivuxolimab. The receptors were gathered from an adult with an advanced solid tumor such as melanoma, head and neck, liver or kidney cancer.

V usage is TRBV6-5 and J usage is TRBJ2-2, with 13 bases identical to TRBD2. The trim removed 7 bases at V and 4 bases at J, leaving 3 bases unmatched. Germline V gene sequence: CDR1 MNHEY, CDR2 SVGAGI. CDR3 length: 15 amino acids. CDR3 in DNA: TGTGCCAGCACCGGACTAGCGGGAGTCACCGGGGAGCTGTTTTTT. Translation: CASTGLAGVTGELFF.

This clone was seen a single time. V is TRBV30 and J is TRBJ1-5, with 8 nucleotides matching TRBD1. The CDR3 loop spans 13 amino acids. The junction had 2 bases not matched to a gene; V was cut back by 5 bases and J by 2 bases. Germline V gives CDR1 GTSNPN, CDR2 SVGIG (reference sequence). The CDR3 nucleotides are TGTGCCTGGCGACAGGGGCGCAATCAGCCCCAGCATTTT. It yields the protein CAWRQGRNQPQHF. Full variable domain (missing parts from reference TRBV30 and TRBJ1-5): SQTIHQWPATLVQPVGSPLSLECTVEGTSNPNLYWYRQAAGRGLQLLFYSVGIGQISSEVPQNLSASRPQDRQFILSSKKLLLSDSGFYLCAWRQGRNQPQHFGDGTRLSIL.

The chain employs TRBV5-8 and TRBJ1-3; D is undetermined. V shed 0 bases and J shed 9 bases, with 10 bases lying between them. The CDR3 totals 13 residues. Per germline, CDR1 SGHTS and CDR2 YDEGEE. This CDR3 reads CASSLAPTATIYF. CDR3 DNA sequence: TGTGCCAGCAGCTTGGCTCCCACGGCCACCATATATTTT.

The genes are TRBV11-2 and TRBJ2-2; D call uncertain. V was cut by 5 bases and J by 8 bases, with 12 bases left in between. This CDR3 comprises 13 residues. Germline CDR1 is SGHAT and CDR2 is FQNNGV. Here the CDR3 reads CASSPRTFGELFF. CDR3 bases: TGTGCCAGCAGCCCCAGGACCTTTGGGGAGCTGTTTTTT.

This chain joins TRBV5-4 and TRBJ1-1, with D tentatively TRBD1 (5 bases). Germline CDR1 reads SGHNT; CDR2 reads YYREEE (reference sequence). This CDR3 spans 13 amino acids. Trimming shortened V by 0 bases and J by 8 bases, and 11 bases separated the two germline ends. CDR3 DNA sequence: TGTGCCAGCAGCTTGGGGGGCGCCCCCGAAGCTTTCTTT. This gives the protein CASSLGGAPEAFF. Supplemented by reference TRBV5-4 and TRBJ1-1, the full variable domain reads ETGVTQSPTHLIKTRGQQVTLRCSSQSGHNTVSWYQQALGQGPQFIFQYYREEENGRGNFPPRFSGLQFPNYSSELNVNALELDDSALYLCASSLGGAPEAFFGQGTRLTVV.

This clone was counted only a few times. The chain couples TRBV4-2 to TRBJ2-1; 13 bases map to TRBD2. Germline loops: CDR1 LGHNA, CDR2 YNFKEQ. The CDR3 has 15 amino acids. V was pared by 3 bases and J by 10 bases, with 6 bases of the junction left unmatched. The chain's CDR3 is CASSQGLAGYGEQFF. Here the CDR3 DNA reads TGTGCCAGCAGCCAGGGACTAGCGGGGTACGGGGAGCAGTTCTTC.

This clone was found once. The chain links TRBV7-8 to TRBJ2-3; D unclear. V gave up 5 bases and J gave up 3 bases, with 6 bases separating them. There are 12 residues in the CDR3. CDR1 and CDR2 from the germline V gene are SGHVS and FQNEAQ. The CDR3 spells CASSPPTDTQYF. The CDR3 DNA follows: TGTGCCAGCAGCCCTCCGACAGATACGCAGTATTTT.

The V and J genes are TRBV11-2 and TRBJ2-2; 10 bases match TRBD1. The J segment lost 6 bases and the V segment lost 4 bases, leaving 2 bases of the junction unmatched. Germline lookup yields CDR1 SGHAT and CDR2 FQNNGV. This CDR3 comprises 14 residues. The CDR3 nucleotides are TGTGCCAGCAGCTATGGACAGGGGGCCGGGGAGCTGTTTTTT. Its translation: CASSYGQGAGELFF.

This chain joins TRBV6-5 and TRBJ1-1; D may be TRBD1 (5 bases). The CDR3 spans 13 residues. Germline V gives CDR1 MNHEY, CDR2 SVGAGI. V was clipped by 6 bases and J by 3 bases, with 11 bases between them. DNA of the CDR3: TGTGCCAGCAGCCAGGGTAGCCACACTGAAGCTTTCTTT. Translating it yields CASSQGSHTEAFF.

The rearrangement uses TRBV11-3 and TRBJ2-7; 9 bases match TRBD2. This CDR3 region has 15 residues. Germline V gene lookup returns CDR1 SGHNT and CDR2 YENEEA. V lost 0 bases and J lost 4; bases outside the gene matches: 4. The CDR3 loop is CASSLDSSGVYEQYF. The CDR3 DNA sequence: TGTGCCAGCAGCTTAGACTCTAGCGGGGTATACGAGCAGTACTTC.